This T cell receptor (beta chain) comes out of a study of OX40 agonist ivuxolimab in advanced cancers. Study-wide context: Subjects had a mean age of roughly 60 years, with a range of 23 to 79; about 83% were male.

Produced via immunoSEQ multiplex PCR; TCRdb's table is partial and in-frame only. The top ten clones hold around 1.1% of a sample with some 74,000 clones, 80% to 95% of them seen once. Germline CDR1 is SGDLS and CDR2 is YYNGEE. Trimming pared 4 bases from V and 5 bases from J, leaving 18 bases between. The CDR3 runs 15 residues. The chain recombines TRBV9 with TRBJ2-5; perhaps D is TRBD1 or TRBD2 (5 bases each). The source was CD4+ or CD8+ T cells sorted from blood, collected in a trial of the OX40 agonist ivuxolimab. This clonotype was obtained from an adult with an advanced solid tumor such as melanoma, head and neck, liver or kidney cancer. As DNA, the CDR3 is TGTGCCAGCAGCTTACGCAGGGTTAGAGGGGAGACCCAGTACTTC. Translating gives CASSLRRVRGETQYF.